These T cell receptor beta chains were read from a single sample in a study of cytomegalovirus exposure and HLA in healthy donors. Data came from immunoSEQ multiplex PCR; TCRdb stores just in-frame clones and leaves some out. Of 150,000 to 250,000 clones listed, 75% to 85% are singletons. Sequences were obtained from PBMCs. These receptors originate from a girl under 18 in good health and CMV-seropositive. CDR3s include the opening cysteine and the closing phenylalanine or tryptophan. Each record gives: J gene, D gene, V gene, clone size, CDR3 protein, CDR3 DNA. D genes are given only for firm matches. Clone sizes are given selectively: once, few, many, or a class where the clone is expanded.

TRBJ2-7 | NA | TRBV30 | NA | CAWSPAGPYEQYF | TGTGCCTGGAGTCCGGCAGGGCCCTACGAGCAGTACTTC
TRBJ1-2 | TRBD1 | TRBV4-1 | once | CASGQGANYGYTF | TGCGCCAGCGGACAGGGGGCTAACTATGGCTACACCTTC
TRBJ2-6 | NA | TRBV6-4 | NA | CASSDDSSGANVLTF | TGTGCCAGCAGTGACGACAGCTCTGGGGCCAACGTCCTGACTTTC
TRBJ2-5 | TRBD1 | TRBV20-1 | NA | CSARTGRTQYF | TGCAGTGCGAGGACAGGGCGGACCCAGTACTTC
TRBJ2-1 | NA | TRBV7-6 | NA | CASSLEVDYLEQFF | TGTGCCAGCAGCTTAGAAGTCGACTACTTGGAGCAGTTCTTC
TRBJ2-2 | NA | TRBV11-2 | once | CASSRPQGRGTGELFF | TGTGCCAGCAGCCGACCTCAGGGGAGGGGCACCGGGGAGCTGTTTTTT
TRBJ1-2 | NA | TRBV19 | NA | CASSMGGWDGYTF | TGTGCCAGTAGTATGGGAGGGTGGGATGGCTACACCTTC
TRBJ2-3 | NA | TRBV4-2 | NA | CASSQDLDYLTQYF | TGTGCCAGCAGCCAAGACCTGGACTACCTTACGCAGTATTTT
TRBJ1-2 | NA | TRBV4-1 | NA | CASSQLQGTSPYGYTF | TGCGCCAGCAGCCAACTCCAGGGGACAAGTCCCTATGGCTACACCTTC
TRBJ1-2 | TRBD1 | TRBV19 | NA | CASTTGQADYGYTF | TGTGCCAGTACCACGGGACAGGCAGACTATGGCTACACCTTC
TRBJ1-4 | TRBD1 | TRBV6-6 | few | CASSRGTGVEKLFF | TGTGCCAGCAGTCGGGGGACAGGGGTTGAAAAACTGTTTTTT
TRBJ1-2 | NA | TRBV6-6 | NA | CASRKGGMNYGYTF | TGTGCCAGCAGGAAGGGAGGGATGAACTATGGCTACACCTTC
TRBJ2-7 | NA | TRBV6-5 | few | CASSYAGRLYEQYF | TGTGCCAGCAGTTACGCGGGCCGACTCTACGAGCAGTACTTC
TRBJ1-1 | NA | TRBV11-3 | NA | CASSRDTNTEAFF | TGTGCCAGCAGCCGGGACACGAACACTGAAGCTTTCTTT
TRBJ2-1 | NA | TRBV19 | NA | CASRGWGGAHEQFF | TGTGCCAGTAGGGGTTGGGGGGGGGCCCATGAGCAGTTCTTC
TRBJ2-5 | NA | TRBV19 | NA | CASGVKTQYF | TGTGCCAGCGGTGTCAAGACCCAGTACTTC